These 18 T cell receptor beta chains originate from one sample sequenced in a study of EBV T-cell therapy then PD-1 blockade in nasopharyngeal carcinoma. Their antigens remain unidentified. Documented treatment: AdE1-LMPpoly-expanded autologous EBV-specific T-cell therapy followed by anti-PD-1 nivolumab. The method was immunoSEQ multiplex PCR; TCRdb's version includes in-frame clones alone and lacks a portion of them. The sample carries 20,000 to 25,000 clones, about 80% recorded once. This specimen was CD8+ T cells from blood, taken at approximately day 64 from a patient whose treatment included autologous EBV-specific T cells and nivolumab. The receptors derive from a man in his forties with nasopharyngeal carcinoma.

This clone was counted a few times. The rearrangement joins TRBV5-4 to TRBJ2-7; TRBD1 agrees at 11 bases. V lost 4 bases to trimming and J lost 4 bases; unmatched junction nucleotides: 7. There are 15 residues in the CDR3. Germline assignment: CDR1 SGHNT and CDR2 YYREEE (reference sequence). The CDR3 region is CASSTDRGLGYEQYF. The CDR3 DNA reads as TGTGCCAGCAGCACGGACAGGGGGCTGGGGTACGAGCAGTACTTC.

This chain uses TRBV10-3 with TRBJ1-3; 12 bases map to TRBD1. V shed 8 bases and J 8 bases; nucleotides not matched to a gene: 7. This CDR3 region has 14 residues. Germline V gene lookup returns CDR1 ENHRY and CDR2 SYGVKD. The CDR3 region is CAIDGTGGMDTIYF. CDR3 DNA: TGTGCCATCGATGGGACAGGGGGCATGGACACCATATATTTT.

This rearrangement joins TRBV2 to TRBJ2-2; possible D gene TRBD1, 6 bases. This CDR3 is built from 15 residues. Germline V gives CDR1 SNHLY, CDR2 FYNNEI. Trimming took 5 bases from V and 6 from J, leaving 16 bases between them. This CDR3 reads CASSTGKVSPGELFF. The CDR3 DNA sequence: TGTGCCAGCAGTACAGGGAAAGTTAGCCCCGGGGAGCTGTTTTTT.

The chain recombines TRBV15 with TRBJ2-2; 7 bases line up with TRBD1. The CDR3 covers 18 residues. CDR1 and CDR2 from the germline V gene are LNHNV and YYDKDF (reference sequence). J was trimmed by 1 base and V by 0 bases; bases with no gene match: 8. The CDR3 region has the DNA TGTGCCACCAGCAGAGAAACACCAGGGGGTGGGAACACCGGGGAGCTGTTTTTT. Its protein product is CATSRETPGGGNTGELFF. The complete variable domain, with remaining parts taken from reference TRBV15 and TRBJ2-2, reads DAMVIQNPRYQVTQFGKPVTLSCSQTLNHNVMYWYQQKSSQAPKLLFHYYDKDFNNEADTPDNFQSRRPNTSFCFLDIRSPGLGDTAMYLCATSRETPGGGNTGELFFGEGSRLTVL.

The CDR3 coding sequence is TGTGCCAGCAGGGTAGCGGGTGCCTCCTACAATGAGCAGTTCTTC. This codes for CASRVAGASYNEQFF. The chain employs TRBV28 and TRBJ2-1; 7 positions agree with TRBD2. The CDR3 is 15 amino acids. V gave up 6 bases and J gave up 0 bases; unmatched junction bases: 5. Germline CDR1 and CDR2: MDHEN and SYDVKM. The variable domain in full, completed from reference TRBV28 and TRBJ2-1, reads DVKVTQSSRYLVKRTGEKVFLECVQDMDHENMFWYRQDPGLGLRLIYFSYDVKMKEKGDIPEGYSVSREKKERFSLILESASTNQTSMYLCASRVAGASYNEQFFGPGTRLTVL.

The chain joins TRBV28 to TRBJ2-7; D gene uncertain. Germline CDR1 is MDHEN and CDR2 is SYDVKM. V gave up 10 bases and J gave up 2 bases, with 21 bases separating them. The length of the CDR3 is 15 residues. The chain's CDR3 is CATAPVAPPPYEQYF. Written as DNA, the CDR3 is TGTGCCACCGCGCCAGTGGCACCCCCCCCCTACGAGCAGTACTTC.

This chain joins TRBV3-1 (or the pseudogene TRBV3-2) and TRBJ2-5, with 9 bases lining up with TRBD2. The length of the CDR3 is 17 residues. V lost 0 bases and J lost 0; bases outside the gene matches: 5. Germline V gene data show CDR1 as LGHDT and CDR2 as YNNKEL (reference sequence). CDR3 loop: CASSQEAGGPYQETQYF. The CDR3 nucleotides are TGTGCCAGCAGCCAAGAAGCGGGGGGTCCGTACCAAGAGACCCAGTACTTC.

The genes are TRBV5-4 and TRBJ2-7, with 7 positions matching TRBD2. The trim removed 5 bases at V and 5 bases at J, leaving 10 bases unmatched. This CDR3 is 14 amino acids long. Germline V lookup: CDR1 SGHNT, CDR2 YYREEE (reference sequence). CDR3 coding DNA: TGTGCCAGCAGAACAAGGGCCGGGGGGAACGAGCAGTACTTC. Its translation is CASRTRAGGNEQYF.

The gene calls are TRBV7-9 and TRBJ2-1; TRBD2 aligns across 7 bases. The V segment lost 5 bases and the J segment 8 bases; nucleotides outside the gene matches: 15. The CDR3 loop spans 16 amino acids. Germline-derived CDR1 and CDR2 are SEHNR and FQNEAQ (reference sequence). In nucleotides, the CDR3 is TGTGCCAGCAGCCCGATAGCGGGCCGGGGCAGGGATGAGCAGTTCTTC. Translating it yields CASSPIAGRGRDEQFF.

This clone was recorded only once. The CDR3 here is CASTPLAGGRETQYF. CDR3 in DNA: TGTGCCAGCACCCCACTAGCGGGGGGGCGAGAGACCCAGTACTTC. The chain has TRBV6-5 and TRBJ2-5; TRBD2 aligns across 13 bases. This CDR3 is 15 amino acids long. Trimming removed 7 bases from V and 4 bases from J; junction bases left unmatched: 6. The germline V gene has CDR1 MNHEY and CDR2 SVGAGI.

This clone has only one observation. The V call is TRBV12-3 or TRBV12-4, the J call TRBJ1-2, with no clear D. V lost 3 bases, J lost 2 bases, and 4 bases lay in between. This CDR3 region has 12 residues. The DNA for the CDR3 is TGTGCCAGCAGTTTGATGAACTATGGCTACACCTTC. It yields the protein CASSLMNYGYTF.

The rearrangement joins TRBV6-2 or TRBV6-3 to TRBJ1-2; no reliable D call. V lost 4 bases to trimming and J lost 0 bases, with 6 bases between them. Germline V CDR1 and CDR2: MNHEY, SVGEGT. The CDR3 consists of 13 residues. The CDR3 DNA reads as TGTGCCAGCAGTTCCCGGTCTAACTATGGCTACACCTTC. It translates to CASSSRSNYGYTF.

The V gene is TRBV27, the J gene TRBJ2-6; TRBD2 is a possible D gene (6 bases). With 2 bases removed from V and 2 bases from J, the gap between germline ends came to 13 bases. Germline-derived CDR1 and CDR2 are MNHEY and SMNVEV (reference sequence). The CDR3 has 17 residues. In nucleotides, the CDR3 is TGTGCCAGCAGTTTAGGAGGGGCGCAGGCTGGGGCCAACGTCCTGACTTTC. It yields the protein CASSLGGAQAGANVLTF. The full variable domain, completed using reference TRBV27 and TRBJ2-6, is EAQVTQNPRYLITVTGKKLTVTCSQNMNHEYMSWYRQDPGLGLRQIYYSMNVEVTDKGDVPEGYKVSRKEKRNFPLILESPSPNQTSLYFCASSLGGAQAGANVLTFGAGSRLTVL.

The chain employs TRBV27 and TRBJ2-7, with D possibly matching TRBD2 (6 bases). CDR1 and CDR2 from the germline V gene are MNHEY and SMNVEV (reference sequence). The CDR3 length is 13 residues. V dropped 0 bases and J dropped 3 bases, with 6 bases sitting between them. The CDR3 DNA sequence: TGTGCCAGCAGTTTATCCGGGGGCTACGAGCAGTACTTC. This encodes CASSLSGGYEQYF.

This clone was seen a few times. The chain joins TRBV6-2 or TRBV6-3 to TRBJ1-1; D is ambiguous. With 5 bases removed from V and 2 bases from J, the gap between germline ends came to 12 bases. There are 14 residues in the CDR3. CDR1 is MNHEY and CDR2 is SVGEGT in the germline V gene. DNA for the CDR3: TGTGCCAGCAGTAGCCCGTTACCTAACACTGAAGCTTTCTTT. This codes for CASSSPLPNTEAFF.

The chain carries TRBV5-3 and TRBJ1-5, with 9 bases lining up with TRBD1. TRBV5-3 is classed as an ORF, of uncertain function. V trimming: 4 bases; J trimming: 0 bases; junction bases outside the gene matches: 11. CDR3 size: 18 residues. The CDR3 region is CARSQRDRAIYSNQPQHF. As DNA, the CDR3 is TGTGCCAGAAGCCAGCGGGACAGGGCGATATATAGCAATCAGCCCCAGCATTTT.

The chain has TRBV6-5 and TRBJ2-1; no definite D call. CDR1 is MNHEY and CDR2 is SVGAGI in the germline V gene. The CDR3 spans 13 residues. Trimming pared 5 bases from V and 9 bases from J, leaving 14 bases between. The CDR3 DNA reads TGTGCCAGCAGTCTTCCACCCTACGGTGAGCAGTTCTTC. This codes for CASSLPPYGEQFF.

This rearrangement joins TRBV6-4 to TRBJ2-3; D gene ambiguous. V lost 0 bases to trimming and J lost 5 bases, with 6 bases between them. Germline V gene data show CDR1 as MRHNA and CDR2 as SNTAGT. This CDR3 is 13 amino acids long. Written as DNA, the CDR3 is TGTGCCAGCAGTGACTCTGGGGAAGATACGCAGTATTTT. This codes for CASSDSGEDTQYF.